This paragraph covers one T cell receptor (beta chain) sequence. Its antigen is unidentified. This sample is part of a study of OX40 agonist ivuxolimab in advanced cancers. For the study at large: Patients received intravenous ivuxolimab every 2 weeks at 0.01 to 10 mg/kg. Earlier anti-PD-1, anti-PD-L1 or anti-CTLA-4 therapy was permitted; 30% to 45% had received some. General study findings and limits: There were also nonresponders showing low normalized T-cell clonal expansion.

Germline assignment: CDR1 MNHEY and CDR2 SMNVEV (reference sequence). The ends were cut back, 2 bases at V and 13 bases at J, with 12 bases in the middle. The length of the CDR3 is 13 residues. The study sampled blood at baseline, cycle 4 day 1, and cycle 7 day 1. Repertoires were generated with immunoSEQ multiplex PCR, while TCRdb's copy carries only in-frame clones and drops some. The data show tens of thousands of clones, roughly four fifths seen once. This TCR was sampled from an adult with an advanced solid tumor such as melanoma, head and neck, liver or kidney cancer. The source material was CD4+ or CD8+ T cells sorted from blood, sampled in a trial of the OX40 agonist ivuxolimab. The V and J genes are TRBV27 and TRBJ1-6; unclear D gene. In DNA form, the CDR3 reads TGTGCCAGCAGTTTAACGCAGTGGGCCCCCCTCCACTTT. It is translated as CASSLTQWAPLHF.